This T cell receptor beta chain was recovered during a study of cytomegalovirus exposure and HLA in healthy donors. Study outcomes and limitations: Upon later analysis, TCR association rates were observed to vary by HLA locus, being highest for DRB1 and lowest for HLA-C. Judged likely to be a sequencing artifact was a cluster of highly shared sequence variants.

V dropped 4 bases and J dropped 4; count of bases not matched to a gene: 9. The CDR3 is 15 residues long. Germline values: CDR1 SGHRS, CDR2 YFSETQ. The table lists this clone with a count of one. Its target is not known. It was with 60 Vbeta and 13 Jbeta primers that the PCR ran. Profiling relied on immunoSEQ multiplex PCR, and the TCRdb table lists in-frame clones only, not all of them. The sample contains fewer than 120,000 clones, approximately 86% of which appear only once. The rearrangement joins TRBV5-1 to TRBJ1-1; TRBD1 matches 8 bases. The sequence was obtained from a man aged 35-49 years in good health and CMV-seronegative. Sequencing was done on a sample of PBMCs. The CDR3 DNA reads as TGCGCCAGCAGCCCCCGAGGACAGGGCACCACTGAAGCTTTCTTT. It yields the protein CASSPRGQGTTEAFF.